The 30 T cell receptor beta chains presented below share a single source sample, sequenced in a study of siplizumab effects on memory and regulatory T cells. The repertoire was sequenced with immunoSEQ multiplex PCR; TCRdb's copy has only in-frame clones and lacks some. The sample has approximately 94,000 clones; approximately 93% are singletons. Sequenced sample: CD8+ T cells sorted from blood. These receptors were taken from a human donor in good health.

This chain connects TRBV4-3 to TRBJ2-1, with 11 bases aligning to TRBD2. CDR3 length: 19 residues. Trimming removed 0 bases from V and 3 bases from J; junction bases left unmatched: 10. CDR1 and CDR2 from the germline V gene are LGHNA and YSLEER. CDR3 nucleotides: TGCGCCAGCAGCCAAGACCTTAGCGGGAGGGGGTCATTCTACAATGAGCAGTTCTTC. The encoded protein is CASSQDLSGRGSFYNEQFF.

This chain connects TRBV7-9 to TRBJ2-1; D gene uncertain. This CDR3 region has 15 residues. Deletions cut 5 bases from V and 4 bases from J, with 15 bases between. The germline gives CDR1 SEHNR, CDR2 FQNEAQ (reference sequence). The CDR3 protein is CASSHTSLGYNEQFF. CDR3 in DNA: TGTGCCAGCAGCCATACAAGCCTAGGTTACAATGAGCAGTTCTTC.

The chain combines TRBV6-4 with TRBJ1-1, with 9 bases identical to TRBD1. The CDR3 covers 15 residues. V gave up 8 bases and J gave up 0 bases; unmatched junction bases: 7. Germline V gene data show CDR1 as MRHNA and CDR2 as SNTAGT. This CDR3 is CASLQGAQMNTEAFF. The CDR3 DNA follows: TGTGCCAGCCTACAGGGGGCGCAGATGAACACTGAAGCTTTCTTT.

The V gene is TRBV4-1, the J gene TRBJ2-3, with 7 bases identical to TRBD2. This CDR3 is 17 amino acids long. The V segment lost 0 bases and the J segment 5 bases; nucleotides outside the gene matches: 11. Germline values: CDR1 MGHRA, CDR2 YSYEKL. CDR3 in DNA: TGCGCCAGCAGCCAAGAACGAGACGGGGGGATTGGAGATACGCAGTATTTT. This sequence encodes CASSQERDGGIGDTQYF.

This chain uses TRBV9 with TRBJ2-3, with D unclear. From germline, CDR1 is SGDLS and CDR2 YYNGEE. V was shortened by 0 bases and J by 2 bases, with 7 bases between the two germline ends. CDR3 length equals 14 residues. The CDR3, as DNA: TGTGCCAGCAGCGTAGGGAGATTCACAGATACGCAGTATTTT. Translating it yields CASSVGRFTDTQYF.

This clone was observed a handful of times. V is TRBV4-3 and J is TRBJ2-2, with 8 positions matching TRBD1. The V gene end was trimmed by 1 base and the J gene end by 3 bases; junction bases not matched to a gene: 7. The CDR3 is made up of 17 amino acids. Germline CDR1 and CDR2: LGHNA and YSLEER. CDR3 bases: TGCGCCAGCAGCCAAGGAGGGCAGGGGGCCTACACCGGGGAGCTGTTTTTT. Translation gives CASSQGGQGAYTGELFF.

This sequence joins TRBV27 and TRBJ2-3; D may be TRBD2 (5 bases). The germline CDR1 and CDR2 sequences are MNHEY and SMNVEV (reference sequence). The germline V and J ends were trimmed by 3 bases and 4 bases, with 14 bases remaining between them. The CDR3 extends over 15 amino acids. Here the CDR3 DNA reads TGTGCCAGCAGTTTTGACGGGAATGGCGCAGATACGCAGTATTTT. As protein: CASSFDGNGADTQYF.

Only a few counts were recorded for this clone. The chain employs TRBV4-1 and TRBJ1-6, with TRBD1 identical over 7 bases. CDR1 is MGHRA, CDR2 YSYEKL, per germline. With 4 bases clipped from V and 6 bases from J, the junction kept 6 bases outside the gene matches. The CDR3 runs 15 residues. CDR3 sequence reads: CASSLETGSNSPLHF. As DNA, the CDR3 is TGCGCCAGCAGCCTGGAGACAGGGTCTAATTCACCCCTCCACTTT.

The chain carries TRBV6-1 and TRBJ2-7; a possible D gene is TRBD1 (6 bases). The CDR3 is 14 amino acids. V gave up 3 bases and J gave up 4 bases, with 13 bases separating them. Germline loops: CDR1 MNHNS, CDR2 SASEGT. CDR3 sequence (DNA): TGTGCCAGCAGTGACAGGGGAATTGGGTACGAGCAGTACTTC. Its translation is CASSDRGIGYEQYF.

The genes are TRBV28 and TRBJ2-7; D is possibly TRBD1 (5 bases). Germline V gene lookup returns CDR1 MDHEN and CDR2 SYDVKM. V was clipped by 5 bases and J by 3 bases, with 20 bases between them. This CDR3 is 16 amino acids long. CDR3 sequence: CASSPRLLDSLYEQYF. The CDR3 nucleotides are TGTGCCAGCAGTCCCCGACTTCTAGACAGTCTCTACGAGCAGTACTTC. Complete variable domain (other parts from reference TRBV28 and TRBJ2-7): DVKVTQSSRYLVKRTGEKVFLECVQDMDHENMFWYRQDPGLGLRLIYFSYDVKMKEKGDIPEGYSVSREKKERFSLILESASTNQTSMYLCASSPRLLDSLYEQYFGPGTRLTVT.

This clone was counted a single time. The chain couples TRBV30 to TRBJ2-3; 8 bases match TRBD2. The CDR3 is 18 residues long. Germline CDR1 reads GTSNPN; CDR2 reads SVGIG (reference sequence). With 5 bases clipped from V and 6 bases from J, the junction kept 22 bases outside the gene matches. CDR3 sequence: CAWGALPGKYTSGDTQYF. The CDR3 DNA follows: TGTGCCTGGGGGGCGCTGCCCGGAAAATACACTAGCGGCGATACGCAGTATTTT.

The rearrangement uses TRBV5-1 and TRBJ2-3; TRBD1 is a possible D gene (6 bases). V was pared by 5 bases and J by 0 bases, with 13 bases between. The CDR3 length is 15 residues. The V gene's germline CDR1 is SGHRS and CDR2 YFSETQ. CDR3: CASRYWTDSTDTQYF. CDR3 sequence (DNA): TGCGCCAGCAGATATTGGACAGACAGCACAGATACGCAGTATTTT.

This clone was seen just once. The chain recombines TRBV30 with TRBJ2-1, with 8 positions matching TRBD2. Germline lookup yields CDR1 GTSNPN and CDR2 SVGIG (reference sequence). The V and J ends lost 0 bases and 4 bases, in that order; junction bases with no gene match: 2. The CDR3 has 14 amino acids. CDR3 residues: CAWSVSGRYNEQFF. Written as DNA, the CDR3 is TGTGCCTGGAGTGTAAGCGGGAGATACAATGAGCAGTTCTTC.

CDR3 sequence: CASSLDVGDNEQFF. DNA for the CDR3: TGTGCCAGCAGCTTAGATGTGGGGGACAATGAGCAGTTCTTC. The V gene is TRBV7-3, the J gene TRBJ2-1; D could derive from TRBD1 or TRBD2 (5 bases each). CDR1 SGHTA and CDR2 FQGTGA come from the germline V gene. The CDR3 is 14 amino acids. V was cut by 2 bases and J by 5 bases, with 10 bases left in between.

The chain combines TRBV7-9 with TRBJ2-3, with D perhaps TRBD1 or TRBD2 (5 bases each). Trimming took off 4 bases at V and 0 bases at J, with 20 bases between the two ends. CDR3 length: 18 residues. Germline V gene data show CDR1 as SEHNR and CDR2 as FQNEAQ (reference sequence). The CDR3 spells CASSSPLPGPTSTDTQYF. The CDR3 DNA sequence: TGTGCCAGCAGCTCGCCTTTACCGGGACCTACTAGCACAGATACGCAGTATTTT.

The V gene is TRBV14, the J gene TRBJ2-5, with D possibly matching TRBD2 (6 bases). V gave up 4 bases and J gave up 1 base, with 7 bases separating them. Germline V gene sequence: CDR1 SGHDN, CDR2 FVKESK. The CDR3 is 13 residues long. CDR3 nucleotides: TGTGCCAGCAGCCGGAGGGGCCAAGAGACCCAGTACTTC. This translates into CASSRRGQETQYF. The full variable domain, rest sourced from reference TRBV14 and TRBJ2-5, is EAGVTQFPSHSVIEKGQTVTLRCDPISGHDNLYWYRRVMGKEIKFLLHFVKESKQDESGMPNNRFLAERTGGTYSTLKVQPAELEDSGVYFCASSRRGQETQYFGPGTRLLVL.

The gene calls are TRBV30 and TRBJ2-3; possible D gene TRBD2, 5 bases. This CDR3 is built from 16 residues. Germline V gene lookup returns CDR1 GTSNPN and CDR2 SVGIG (reference sequence). The V gene lost 1 base and the J gene lost 5 bases, with 19 bases spanning the gap. The CDR3 loop reads CAWSGTLGPRGDTQYF. Written as DNA, the CDR3 is TGTGCCTGGAGTGGGACCTTGGGCCCTCGGGGAGATACGCAGTATTTT. The full variable domain, in which reference TRBV30 and TRBJ2-3 provide the parts outside the CDR3, is SQTIHQWPATLVQPVGSPLSLECTVEGTSNPNLYWYRQAAGRGLQLLFYSVGIGQISSEVPQNLSASRPQDRQFILSSKKLLLSDSGFYLCAWSGTLGPRGDTQYFGPGTRLTVL.

The J gene is TRBJ1-2, the V gene TRBV7-9, with D possibly being TRBD1 (6 bases). The CDR3 contains 14 residues. V lost 4 bases and J lost 5, with 14 bases in between. Germline V CDR1 and CDR2: SEHNR, FQNEAQ (reference sequence). This CDR3 is CASSSTGQTYGYTF. CDR3 nucleotide sequence: TGTGCCAGCAGCTCCACCGGACAGACATATGGCTACACCTTC.

This clone appeared once. The V and J genes are TRBV7-8 and TRBJ2-3, with 8 bases identical to TRBD2. CDR3 length equals 15 residues. The V segment lost 3 bases and the J segment 1 base; nucleotides outside the gene matches: 3. Germline assignment: CDR1 SGHVS and CDR2 FQNEAQ. The CDR3 spells CASSFGLAGTDTQYF. In DNA form, the CDR3 reads TGTGCCAGCAGCTTCGGACTAGCTGGCACAGATACGCAGTATTTT.

The chain couples TRBV5-6 to TRBJ2-1; D not certain. In germline, CDR1 is SGHDT, CDR2 YYEEEE. With 0 bases removed from V and 0 bases from J, the gap between germline ends came to 13 bases. The CDR3 has 17 amino acids. CDR3 DNA: TGTGCCAGCAGCTTGGTTCGCGGCGAGAGCTCCTACAATGAGCAGTTCTTC. Protein sequence: CASSLVRGESSYNEQFF.

The chain is built from TRBV9 and TRBJ2-2; D gene uncertain. CDR3 size: 14 residues. CDR1 is SGDLS and CDR2 is YYNGEE in the germline V gene. The germline V and J ends were trimmed by 2 bases and 2 bases, with 7 bases remaining between them. The CDR3 loop reads CASSVAGNTGELFF. The CDR3 DNA follows: TGTGCCAGCAGCGTGGCAGGAAACACCGGGGAGCTGTTTTTT.

This chain links TRBV13 with TRBJ2-3, with 8 bases fitting TRBD2. This CDR3 is 18 amino acids long. Germline loops: CDR1 PRHDT, CDR2 FYEKMQ (reference sequence). Trimming at V came to 4 bases and at J to 2 bases, leaving 14 bases not matched to a gene. CDR3 residues: CASSSRGGRSGATDTQYF. The DNA of the CDR3 is TGTGCCAGCAGCTCCCGGGGGGGGCGTAGCGGGGCCACAGATACGCAGTATTTT.

The rearrangement links TRBV6-6 to TRBJ2-7, with 7 nucleotides matching TRBD2. The junction had 5 bases not matched to a gene; V was cut back by 2 bases and J by 4 bases. CDR1 is MNHNY, CDR2 SVGAGI, per germline (reference sequence). The length of the CDR3 is 14 residues. The CDR3 nucleotides read TGTGCCAGCAGTTACGGCGGAGCGGGATACGAGCAGTACTTC. Translated, it gives CASSYGGAGYEQYF.

Only one count was recorded for this clone. The chain carries TRBV15 and TRBJ2-5, with 7 bases aligning to TRBD1. The germline CDR1 and CDR2 sequences are LNHNV and YYDKDF (reference sequence). This CDR3 has 15 residues. Germline trimming cut 3 bases from V and 2 bases from J; bases unmatched to any gene: 6. The CDR3 DNA follows: TGTGCCACCAGCAGCCGGGACAGTTATCAAGAGACCCAGTACTTC. Protein sequence: CATSSRDSYQETQYF. Together with reference TRBV15 and TRBJ2-5, the CDR3 gives the full variable domain: DAMVIQNPRYQVTQFGKPVTLSCSQTLNHNVMYWYQQKSSQAPKLLFHYYDKDFNNEADTPDNFQSRRPNTSFCFLDIRSPGLGDTAMYLCATSSRDSYQETQYFGPGTRLLVL.

The chain uses TRBV6-6 and TRBJ1-5; D is possibly TRBD1 (5 bases). The germline CDR1 and CDR2 sequences are MNHNY and SVGAGI (reference sequence). CDR3 size: 14 residues. With 7 bases removed from V and 5 bases from J, the gap between germline ends came to 15 bases. CDR3 protein: CASTYPGPYQPQHF. In DNA form, the CDR3 reads TGTGCCAGCACCTATCCGGGACCTTATCAGCCCCAGCATTTT.

This clone occurred once. The rearrangement uses TRBV4-1 and TRBJ2-3, with a weak D call TRBD2 (6 bases). The CDR3 consists of 15 residues. The germline V and J ends were trimmed by 8 bases and 2 bases, with 17 bases remaining between them. Per germline, CDR1 MGHRA and CDR2 YSYEKL. This chain's CDR3 is CASRKRVDYTDTQYF. CDR3 DNA: TGCGCCAGCCGAAAAAGGGTGGACTACACAGATACGCAGTATTTT.

The CDR3 loop reads CAWSVWTGGSPLHF. In DNA form, the CDR3 reads TGTGCCTGGAGTGTATGGACAGGAGGCTCACCCCTCCACTTT. The genes are TRBV30 and TRBJ1-6; 7 bases align to TRBD1. Germline CDR1 reads GTSNPN; CDR2 reads SVGIG (reference sequence). J was trimmed by 10 bases and V by 0 bases; bases with no gene match: 6. The CDR3 contains 14 residues. The full variable domain, in which reference TRBV30 and TRBJ1-6 provide the parts outside the CDR3, is SQTIHQWPATLVQPVGSPLSLECTVEGTSNPNLYWYRQAAGRGLQLLFYSVGIGQISSEVPQNLSASRPQDRQFILSSKKLLLSDSGFYLCAWSVWTGGSPLHFGNGTRLTVT.

This rearrangement joins TRBV9 to TRBJ2-2; D is perhaps TRBD1 or TRBD2 (6 bases each). Germline CDR1 and CDR2: SGDLS and YYNGEE. The CDR3 length is 15 residues. Trimming removed 2 bases at V and 4 bases at J, with 12 bases between. CDR3 nucleotide sequence: TGTGCCAGCAGCGTGGGGGGCGCCGGCACCGGGGAGCTGTTTTTT. Translating it yields CASSVGGAGTGELFF.

The chain carries TRBV19 and TRBJ2-1; D is undetermined. Per germline, CDR1 LNHDA and CDR2 SQIVND (reference sequence). V was cut by 3 bases and J by 0 bases, with 9 bases left in between. CDR3 length: 15 amino acids. This chain's CDR3 is CASSITESSYNEQFF. The CDR3, as DNA: TGTGCCAGTAGTATTACGGAAAGCTCCTACAATGAGCAGTTCTTC.

This chain uses TRBV7-2 with TRBJ1-1; 8 bases are a match to TRBD1. This CDR3 is 14 amino acids long. Germline CDR1 reads SGHTA; CDR2 reads FQGNSA. After removal of 1 base from V and 6 bases from J, the junction contained 4 bases not matched to a gene. The CDR3 sequence: CASSLGQGIAEAFF. CDR3 sequence (DNA): TGTGCCAGCAGCTTAGGACAGGGGATCGCTGAAGCTTTCTTT.